This TCR beta chain was observed in a study of CD8 T cells in ankylosing spondylitis. Germline lookup yields CDR1 DFQATT and CDR2 SNEGSKA (reference sequence). J was trimmed by 1 base and V by 6 bases; bases with no gene match: 6. This CDR3 region has 14 residues. Only a few counts were recorded for this clonotype. What it binds is not known. Whole-study findings and limits: The disease-linked clones had a CD8+ phenotype and low blood frequencies. What seemed typical of ankylosing spondylitis blood was a TCR beta motif built from about 8 highly homologous variants. Past research had described some motif variants in reactive arthritis synovial fluid and blood. Significant enrichment of disease-linked clones was reportedly seen in matched ankylosing spondylitis synovial fluid.

Quantitative barcoded 5'-RACE was used to prepare TCR beta libraries. TCRdb reanalysed the 5' RACE reads using MiXCR and keeps one entry per CDR3 protein. The table has 700,000 to 1,000,000 distinct CDR3 sequences, approximately 12% seen once. The material sequenced was blood, either unsorted or a sorted T cell fraction (not recorded which). The TCR sequence derives from a male donor with ankylosing spondylitis. The rearrangement links TRBV20-1 to TRBJ1-5; TRBD1 aligns across 7 bases. CDR3 DNA sequence: TGCAGTGCCTCGACAGGGACGAGCAATCAGCCCCAGCATTTT. This gives the protein CSASTGTSNQPQHF.